A single sample is the source of the 25 T cell receptor beta chains below, sequenced in a study of blood T cell repertoires in COVID-19. TCRdb keeps only in-frame clones here, not all; method: immunoSEQ multiplex PCR. Of 260,000 or so clones listed, approximately 84% are singletons. Specimen: PBMCs or T cells enriched from blood (not recorded which). These TCRs come from a man younger than 35 who had recovered from COVID-19.

The chain's CDR3 is CASSLGGSTDTQYF. The CDR3 DNA follows: TGTGCCAGCAGCCTAGGGGGCTCTACAGATACGCAGTATTTT. J is TRBJ2-3 and V is TRBV11-3; TRBD1 aligns across 7 bases. The ends lost 5 bases at V and 3 bases at J; junction bases unmatched: 5. The CDR3 is 14 residues long. The germline gives CDR1 SGHNT, CDR2 YENEEA. Together with reference TRBV11-3 and TRBJ2-3, the CDR3 gives the full variable domain: EAGVVQSPRYKIIEKKQPVAFWCNPISGHNTLYWYLQNLGQGPELLIRYENEEAVDDSQLPKDRFSAERLKGVDSTLKIQPAELGDSAVYLCASSLGGSTDTQYFGPGTRLTVL.

CDR3 protein: CASAGTVYGYTF. CDR3 nucleotides: TGTGCCAGCGCCGGGACAGTCTATGGCTACACCTTC. The chain uses TRBV6-6 and TRBJ1-2, with TRBD1 matching over 7 bases. The germline V gene encodes CDR1 MNHNY and CDR2 SVGAGI (reference sequence). The CDR3 is made up of 12 amino acids. The J segment lost 4 bases and the V segment lost 8 bases, leaving 4 bases of the junction unmatched.

This clone is a singleton in its sample. The chain joins TRBV29-1 to TRBJ1-1; D is unresolved. Germline-derived CDR1 and CDR2 are SQVTM and ANQGSEA. Trimming left V 5 bases short and J 4 bases short, with 8 bases between. This CDR3 comprises 11 residues. The CDR3 nucleotides read TGCAGCGTTCCTGAGGGCACTGAAGCTTTCTTT. Protein sequence: CSVPEGTEAFF.

The chain combines TRBV3-1 (or the pseudogene TRBV3-2) with TRBJ2-5, with a possible D match to TRBD1 (5 bases). CDR1 and CDR2 from the germline V gene are LGHDT and YNNKEL (reference sequence). The CDR3 consists of 15 residues. Trimming removed 1 base from V and 5 bases from J, with 14 bases in between. This CDR3 reads CASSQALRQMETQYF. The DNA of the CDR3 is TGTGCCAGCAGCCAAGCCCTTCGACAGATGGAGACCCAGTACTTC.

The chain combines TRBV24-1 with TRBJ1-5; D gene unclear. Germline loops: CDR1 KGHDR, CDR2 SFDVKD. The CDR3 consists of 16 residues. With 3 bases removed from V and 6 bases from J, the gap between germline ends came to 17 bases. The CDR3 DNA follows: TGTGCCACCAGTGATGGAGGTCAGGAGGAGACTCAGCCCCAGCATTTT. Amino acid sequence: CATSDGGQEETQPQHF.

This clone was seen a few times. CDR3 coding DNA: TGCGCCAGCAGCTCCCGGGACTCAGATGAAGCTTTCTTT. Protein: CASSSRDSDEAFF. The gene calls are TRBV5-1 and TRBJ1-1; D possibly corresponds to TRBD1 (5 bases). Germline V gene data show CDR1 as SGHRS and CDR2 as YFSETQ. The CDR3 loop spans 13 amino acids. The ends were cut back, 3 bases at V and 7 bases at J, with 13 bases in the middle.

The J gene is TRBJ2-2, the V gene TRBV12-3 or TRBV12-4; D uncertain. V was cut by 3 bases and J by 7 bases, with 6 bases left in between. The CDR3 spans 12 residues. The CDR3 DNA sequence: TGTGCCAGCAGTTTTCGGGTCGGGGAGCTGTTTTTT. This translates into CASSFRVGELFF.

The V and J genes are TRBV28 and TRBJ2-7, with 8 bases identical to TRBD1. The CDR3 runs to 13 residues. Germline loops: CDR1 MDHEN, CDR2 SYDVKM. V gave up 6 bases and J gave up 5 bases; unmatched junction bases: 6. The CDR3 here is CASRRGTGDEQYF. CDR3 bases: TGTGCCAGCAGGAGGGGGACAGGAGACGAGCAGTACTTC.

The chain recombines TRBV27 with TRBJ2-3; 12 bases agree with TRBD2. Germline CDR1 MNHEY, CDR2 SMNVEV (reference sequence). V was clipped by 5 bases and J by 2 bases; unmatched bases: 5. This CDR3 contains 16 residues. CDR3 in amino acids: CASSPGLAGYTDTQYF. The CDR3 nucleotides read TGTGCCAGCAGTCCGGGACTAGCGGGTTACACAGATACGCAGTATTTT.

The chain couples TRBV7-8 to TRBJ1-4, with 7 positions matching TRBD1. Trimming cost V 5 bases and J 6 bases; bases outside gene matches: 6. CDR1 and CDR2 (germline): SGHVS, FQNEAQ. The CDR3 length is 14 residues. The CDR3 region is CASSPQGSYEKLFF. In DNA, the CDR3 is TGTGCCAGCAGCCCACAGGGGTCCTATGAAAAACTGTTTTTT.

The V and J genes are TRBV5-1 and TRBJ2-1; 12 bases match TRBD1. The V and J ends lost 0 bases and 1 base, in that order; junction bases with no gene match: 8. Germline CDR1 is SGHRS and CDR2 is YFSETQ. The CDR3 is made up of 19 amino acids. As DNA, the CDR3 is TGCGCCAGCAGCTTGGAGAGGGGACAGGGGGCTATGTCCTACAATGAGCAGTTCTTC. It yields the protein CASSLERGQGAMSYNEQFF.

The CDR3 sequence: CASSLSRGRFSYIQYF. The DNA for the CDR3 is TGTGCCAGCAGTTTATCCAGGGGGCGCTTTTCTTACATTCAGTACTTC. The rearrangement joins TRBV28 to TRBJ2-4; TRBD1 matches at 8 bases. Germline assignment: CDR1 MDHEN and CDR2 SYDVKM. This CDR3 contains 16 residues. Trimming removed 1 base from V and 8 bases from J; junction bases left unmatched: 10.

The chain carries TRBV19 and TRBJ1-5; the D gene is possibly TRBD1 (6 bases). The V and J ends lost 2 bases and 6 bases respectively, with 11 bases between them. This CDR3 comprises 14 residues. Germline-derived CDR1 and CDR2 are LNHDA and SQIVND (reference sequence). The CDR3 region is CASSITDRRQPQHF. The CDR3 bases are TGTGCCAGTAGTATAACAGACAGGCGTCAGCCCCAGCATTTT.

The chain carries TRBV11-2 and TRBJ1-2; TRBD1 aligns across 10 bases. The germline V gene encodes CDR1 SGHAT and CDR2 FQNNGV. The CDR3 runs to 13 residues. V shed 5 bases and J 8 bases; nucleotides not matched to a gene: 5. The CDR3 DNA is TGTGCCAGCAGCATGGGACAGGGGTACGGCTACACCTTC. Residues: CASSMGQGYGYTF.

J is TRBJ1-4 and V is TRBV4-1; D is unresolved. The length of the CDR3 is 13 residues. Deletions cut 4 bases from V and 5 bases from J, with 8 bases between. Germline values: CDR1 MGHRA, CDR2 YSYEKL. CDR3 nucleotides: TGCGCCAGCAGCCTAACACCCAATGAAAAACTGTTTTTT. Amino acids: CASSLTPNEKLFF.

The chain recombines TRBV11-2 with TRBJ2-5, with 10 bases matching TRBD2. The CDR3 is made up of 15 amino acids. V shed 5 bases, J shed 5 bases, and the junction held 8 bases outside the gene matches. In germline, CDR1 is SGHAT, CDR2 FQNNGV. The CDR3 sequence is CASSRTSGWGETQYF. The CDR3 nucleotides are TGTGCCAGCAGCAGGACTAGCGGATGGGGGGAGACCCAGTACTTC.

The rearrangement links TRBV7-8 to TRBJ1-4; a weak D match, TRBD1 (6 bases). V was cut by 1 base and J by 3 bases, with 12 bases left in between. CDR3 length equals 16 residues. Looked up from germline, CDR1 is SGHVS and CDR2 is FQNEAQ. The CDR3 reads CASSLVAGAPNEKLFF. The CDR3 bases are TGTGCCAGCAGCTTAGTTGCAGGGGCGCCTAATGAAAAACTGTTTTTT.

The rearrangement joins TRBV19 to TRBJ2-3, with TRBD2 as a possible D gene (5 bases). Trimming left V 3 bases short and J 0 bases short, with 13 bases between. The germline V gene encodes CDR1 LNHDA and CDR2 SQIVND (reference sequence). The CDR3 consists of 16 residues. The CDR3: CASSIRGGGSTDTQYF. The CDR3 DNA is TGTGCCAGTAGTATCCGGGGTGGCGGGAGCACAGATACGCAGTATTTT.

This clone was found a few times. The chain links TRBV6-5 to TRBJ1-6, with 7 positions matching TRBD1. The junction had 6 bases not matched to a gene; V was cut back by 5 bases and J by 5 bases. CDR1 is MNHEY, CDR2 SVGAGI, per germline. CDR3 size: 15 residues. CDR3 protein: CASSTGTENNSPLHF. Written as DNA, the CDR3 is TGTGCCAGCAGTACCGGGACAGAGAATAATTCACCCCTCCACTTT.

This clone was observed once. The chain has TRBV30 and TRBJ2-3; D might be TRBD2 (5 bases). The CDR3 is 14 residues long. Trimming cost V 5 bases and J 1 base, with 13 bases left between them. Germline CDR1 GTSNPN, CDR2 SVGIG (reference sequence). The CDR3 DNA follows: TGTGCCTGGCGGCTGTCCGGGGGCACAGATACGCAGTATTTT. Translated: CAWRLSGGTDTQYF.

The chain has TRBV20-1 and TRBJ1-1, with 7 positions matching TRBD1. The CDR3 totals 13 residues. The junction had 7 bases not matched to a gene; V was cut back by 5 bases and J by 4 bases. CDR1 and CDR2 (germline): DFQATT, SNEGSKA (reference sequence). This CDR3 reads CSAGGQAGTEAFF. The CDR3 coding sequence is TGCAGTGCTGGTGGACAGGCTGGCACTGAAGCTTTCTTT.

The chain combines TRBV19 with TRBJ1-5; D possibly corresponds to TRBD1 (6 bases). V was cut by 5 bases and J by 10 bases, with 12 bases left in between. This CDR3 has 12 residues. Germline values: CDR1 LNHDA, CDR2 SQIVND (reference sequence). The CDR3 nucleotides are TGTGCCAGTAGTTCCGGGACACTTCCCCAGCATTTT. It specifies CASSSGTLPQHF.

V and J are TRBV7-2 and TRBJ2-1; no firm D call. The CDR3 consists of 14 residues. Germline CDR1 reads SGHTA; CDR2 reads FQGNSA. Deletions cut 5 bases from V and 9 bases from J, with 17 bases between. CDR3 DNA sequence: TGTGCCAGCAGCCCCTGGGCCAGTAAGAGTGAGCAGTTCTTC. This codes for CASSPWASKSEQFF.

The rearrangement links TRBV7-3 to TRBJ2-1; possibly TRBD2 for D (7 bases). CDR1 is SGHTA, CDR2 FQGTGA, per germline. V lost 2 bases and J 2 bases, leaving 10 bases between the germline ends. The CDR3 contains 15 residues. CDR3 sequence reads: CASSLGRGPYNEQFF. In nucleotides, the CDR3 is TGTGCCAGCAGCTTAGGGCGGGGGCCCTACAATGAGCAGTTCTTC.

This clone was counted a few times. The chain links TRBV3-1 (or the pseudogene TRBV3-2) to TRBJ1-3; possible D gene TRBD1, 5 bases. With 4 bases removed from V and 4 bases from J, the gap between germline ends came to 11 bases. CDR3 size: 14 residues. CDR1 and CDR2 (germline): LGHDT, YNNKEL (reference sequence). The CDR3 DNA is TGTGCCAGCAGCCCACGACAGTCGGGAAACACCATATATTTT. Translation: CASSPRQSGNTIYF.